This T cell receptor (beta chain) came from a study of T cell repertoires in aging, cancer and after chemotherapy. Points from the study as a whole: The repertoire data cannot show anything about immunological memory following chemotherapy.

The template was genomic DNA from peripheral blood, not RNA. Germline CDR1 reads KGHSH; CDR2 reads LQKENI. V gave up 3 bases and J gave up 1 base; unmatched junction bases: 11. The CDR3 length is 17 residues. By share of the sample, this clonotype is medium-sized (0.01 to 0.1%). As yet, its antigen is unknown. A mixed TRB-A/B primer pool amplified rearranged TRB by multiplex touch-down PCR. TCRdb independently ran MiXCR on the multiplex PCR reads; one entry per CDR3 protein. The data hold about 6,400 distinct CDR3 sequences, with under 30% observed a single time. The sequenced sample was blood. The source is a human donor in good health. This sequence joins TRBV18 and TRBJ2-5; 7 bases agree with TRBD1. In DNA form, the CDR3 reads TGTGCCAGCTCACCGAGGGACAGTGATTTATTCCAAGAGACCCAGTACTTC. It yields the protein CASSPRDSDLFQETQYF.